This TCR beta chain comes out of a study of shared clonotypes between healthy human individuals. Only in-frame clones appear in the TCRdb table, and some are missing; sequencing was by immunoSEQ multiplex PCR. The table has some 2,400,000 clones, under 97% seen once. The germline V gene encodes CDR1 SEHNR and CDR2 FQNEAQ (reference sequence). The V segment lost 7 bases and the J segment 2 bases; nucleotides outside the gene matches: 9. The CDR3 covers 15 residues. This TCR was recovered from a man aged 18 to 35 in good health. V usage is TRBV7-9 and J usage is TRBJ2-3; 7 nucleotides align to TRBD2. Source material: naive CD4+ T cells sorted from blood. Described subset: CD45RA+ positively selected. The CDR3 protein is CASTQTGGNTDTQYF. The CDR3 coding sequence is TGTGCCAGCACCCAAACGGGAGGAAACACAGATACGCAGTATTTT. Complete variable domain (other parts from reference TRBV7-9 and TRBJ2-3): DTGVSQNPRHKITKRGQNVTFRCDPISEHNRLYWYRQTLGQGPEFLTYFQNEAQLEKSRLLSDRFSAERPKGSFSTLEIQRTEQGDSAMYLCASTQTGGNTDTQYFGPGTRLTVL.